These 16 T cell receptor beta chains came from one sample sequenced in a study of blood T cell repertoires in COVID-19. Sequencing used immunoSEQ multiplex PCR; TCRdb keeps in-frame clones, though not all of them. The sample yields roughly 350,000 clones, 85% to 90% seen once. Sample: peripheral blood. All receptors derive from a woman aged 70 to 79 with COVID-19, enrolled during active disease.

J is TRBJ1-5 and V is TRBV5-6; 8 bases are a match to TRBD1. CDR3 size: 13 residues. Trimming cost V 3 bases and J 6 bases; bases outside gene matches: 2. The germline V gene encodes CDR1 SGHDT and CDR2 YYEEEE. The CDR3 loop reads CASSSGGGQPQHF. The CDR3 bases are TGTGCCAGCAGCTCAGGGGGCGGTCAGCCCCAGCATTTT. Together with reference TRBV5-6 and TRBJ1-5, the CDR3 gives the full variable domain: DAGVTQSPTHLIKTRGQQVTLRCSPKSGHDTVSWYQQALGQGPQFIFQYYEEEERQRGNFPDRFSGHQFPNYSSELNVNALLLGDSALYLCASSSGGGQPQHFGDGTRLSIL.

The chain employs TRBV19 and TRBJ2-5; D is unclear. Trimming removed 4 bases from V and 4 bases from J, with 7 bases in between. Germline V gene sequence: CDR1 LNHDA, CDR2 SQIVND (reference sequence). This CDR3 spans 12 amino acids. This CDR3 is CASSNLGETQYF. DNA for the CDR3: TGTGCCAGTAGTAACCTCGGAGAGACCCAGTACTTC.

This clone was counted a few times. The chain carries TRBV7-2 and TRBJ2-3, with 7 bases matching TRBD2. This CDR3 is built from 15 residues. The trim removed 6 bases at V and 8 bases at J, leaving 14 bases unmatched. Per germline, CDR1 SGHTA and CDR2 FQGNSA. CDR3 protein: CASRLDILARATQYF. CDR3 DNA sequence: TGTGCCAGCAGACTCGATATACTAGCGCGTGCTACGCAGTATTTT.

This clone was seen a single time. In DNA, the CDR3 is TGTGCCACCAGTGACCCGGGAGATGGTGATGGCTACACCTTC. Translated, it gives CATSDPGDGDGYTF. V usage is TRBV24-1 and J usage is TRBJ1-2; the D is unclear. The V end lost 4 bases, the J end lost 6 bases, and 14 bases lay between the germline ends. Germline values: CDR1 KGHDR, CDR2 SFDVKD. The CDR3 length is 14 residues.

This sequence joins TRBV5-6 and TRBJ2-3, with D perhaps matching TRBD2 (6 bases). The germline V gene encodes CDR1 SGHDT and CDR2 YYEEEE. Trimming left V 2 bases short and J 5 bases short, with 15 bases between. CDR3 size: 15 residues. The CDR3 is CASSFGGVSRDTQYF. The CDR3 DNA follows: TGTGCCAGCAGCTTTGGAGGGGTCTCCCGAGATACGCAGTATTTT.

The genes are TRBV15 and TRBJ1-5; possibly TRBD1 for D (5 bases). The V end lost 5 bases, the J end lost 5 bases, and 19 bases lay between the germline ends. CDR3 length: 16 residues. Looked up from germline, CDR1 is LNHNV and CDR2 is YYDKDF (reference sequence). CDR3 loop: CATSRPQRGRDQPQHF. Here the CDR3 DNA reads TGTGCCACCAGCCGCCCTCAGCGGGGGAGAGATCAGCCCCAGCATTTT.

This chain's CDR3 is CASSPGGTVYEQYF. For the CDR3, the DNA is TGTGCCAGCAGCCCAGGCGGGACAGTCTACGAGCAGTACTTC. The chain employs TRBV7-8 and TRBJ2-7; D is possibly TRBD1 (7 bases). V was clipped by 5 bases and J by 3 bases, with 14 bases between them. The germline gives CDR1 SGHVS, CDR2 FQNEAQ. CDR3 length: 14 residues.

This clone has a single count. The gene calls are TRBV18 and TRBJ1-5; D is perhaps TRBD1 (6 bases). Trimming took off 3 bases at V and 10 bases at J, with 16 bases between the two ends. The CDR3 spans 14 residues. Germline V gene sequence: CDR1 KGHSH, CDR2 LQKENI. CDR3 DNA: TGTGCCAGCTCACCCTTGGGGGCTCCAAACCCCCAGCATTTT. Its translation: CASSPLGAPNPQHF. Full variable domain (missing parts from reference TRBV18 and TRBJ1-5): NAGVMQNPRHLVRRRGQEARLRCSPMKGHSHVYWYRQLPEEGLKFMVYLQKENIIDESGMPKERFSAEFPKEGPSILRIQQVVRGDSAAYFCASSPLGAPNPQHFGDGTRLSIL.

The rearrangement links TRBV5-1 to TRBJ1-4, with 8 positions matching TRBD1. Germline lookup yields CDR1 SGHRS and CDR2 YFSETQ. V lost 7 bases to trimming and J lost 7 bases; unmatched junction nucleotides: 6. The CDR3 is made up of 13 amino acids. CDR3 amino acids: CASGDDRGEKLFF. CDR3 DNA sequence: TGCGCCAGCGGGGATGACAGGGGTGAAAAACTGTTTTTT.

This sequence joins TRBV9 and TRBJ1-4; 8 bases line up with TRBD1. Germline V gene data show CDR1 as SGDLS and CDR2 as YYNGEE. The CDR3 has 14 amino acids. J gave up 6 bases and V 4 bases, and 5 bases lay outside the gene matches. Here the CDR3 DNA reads TGTGCCAGCAGCCTTACAGGGGGTGATGAAAAACTGTTTTTT. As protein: CASSLTGGDEKLFF.

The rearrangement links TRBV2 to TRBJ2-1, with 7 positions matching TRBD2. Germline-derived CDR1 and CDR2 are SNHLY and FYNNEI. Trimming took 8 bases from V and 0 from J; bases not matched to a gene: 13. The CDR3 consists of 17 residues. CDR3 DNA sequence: TGTGCCAGCTGTTACGCGGCACTAGCGAGCTCCTACAATGAGCAGTTCTTC. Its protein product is CASCYAALASSYNEQFF.

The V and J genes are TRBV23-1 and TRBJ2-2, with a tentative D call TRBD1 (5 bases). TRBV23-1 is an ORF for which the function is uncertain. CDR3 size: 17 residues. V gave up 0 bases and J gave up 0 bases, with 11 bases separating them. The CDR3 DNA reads TGCGCCAGCAGTCAATCGAAGGAACAGGCGAACACCGGGGAGCTGTTTTTT. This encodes CASSQSKEQANTGELFF.

The CDR3 here is CSVKVSQETQYF. Here the CDR3 DNA reads TGCAGCGTCAAAGTGAGTCAAGAGACCCAGTACTTC. V is TRBV29-1 and J is TRBJ2-5; D remains ambiguous. The V gene's germline CDR1 is SQVTM and CDR2 ANQGSEA. V shed 6 bases and J shed 2 bases, with 10 bases lying between them. The CDR3 extends over 12 amino acids.

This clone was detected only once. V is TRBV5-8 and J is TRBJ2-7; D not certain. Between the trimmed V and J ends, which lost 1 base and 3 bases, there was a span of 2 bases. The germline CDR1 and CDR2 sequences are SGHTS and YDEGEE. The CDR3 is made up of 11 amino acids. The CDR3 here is CASSLRYEQYF. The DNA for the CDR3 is TGTGCCAGCAGCTTGCGCTACGAGCAGTACTTC. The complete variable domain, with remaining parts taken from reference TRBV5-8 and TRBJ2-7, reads EAGVTQSPTHLIKTRGQQATLRCSPISGHTSVYWYQQALGLGLQFLLWYDEGEERNRGNFPPRFSGRQFPNYSSELNVNALELEDSALYLCASSLRYEQYFGPGTRLTVT.

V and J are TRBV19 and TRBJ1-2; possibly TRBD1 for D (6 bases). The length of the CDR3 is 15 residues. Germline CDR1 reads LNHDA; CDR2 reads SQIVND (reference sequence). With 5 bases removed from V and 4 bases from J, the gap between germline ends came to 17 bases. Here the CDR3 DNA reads TGTGCCAGTAGTCCCGGACAGCTCAGTCTCTATGGCTACACCTTC. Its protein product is CASSPGQLSLYGYTF. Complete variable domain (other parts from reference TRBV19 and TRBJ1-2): DGGITQSPKYLFRKEGQNVTLSCEQNLNHDAMYWYRQDPGQGLRLIYYSQIVNDFQKGDIAEGYSVSREKKESFPLTVTSAQKNPTAFYLCASSPGQLSLYGYTFGSGTRLTVV.

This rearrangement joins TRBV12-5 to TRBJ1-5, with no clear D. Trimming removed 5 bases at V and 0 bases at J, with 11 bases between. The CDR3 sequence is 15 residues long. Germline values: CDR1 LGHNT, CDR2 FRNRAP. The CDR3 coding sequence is TGTGCTAGTGGTCCGATCGCTAATAGCAATCAGCCCCAGCATTTT. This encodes CASGPIANSNQPQHF. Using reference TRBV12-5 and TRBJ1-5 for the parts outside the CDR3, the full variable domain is DARVTQTPRHKVTEMGQEVTMRCQPILGHNTVFWYRQTMMQGLELLAYFRNRAPLDDSGMPKDRFSAEMPDATLATLKIQPSEPRDSAVYFCASGPIANSNQPQHFGDGTRLSIL.